This T cell receptor (beta chain) was found in a study of identical twins. The V gene's germline CDR1 is SGHTA and CDR2 FQGTGA. After removal of 2 bases from V and 7 bases from J, the junction contained 8 bases not matched to a gene. This CDR3 has 15 amino acids. TCRdb fed the 5' RACE reads into MiXCR, producing one record per CDR3 protein. Counted here are 250,000 or so distinct CDR3 sequences, 6% to 8.5% occurring once; the ten biggest clones make up 5.4%. Broader study findings: In drawing conclusions, the study used cross-sectional statistical analysis and did not follow the same donors. Model-predicted out-of-frame TCR alpha sharing fell below observed values in monozygotic twins.

This clonotype turned up a few times. Its specificity is not known. In addition, the sample was reused for a study of yellow fever vaccine responses in identical twins.

The sample comprised CD8+ T cells sorted from blood. This chain joins TRBV7-3 and TRBJ2-1; TRBD2 matches at 7 bases. The origin of this receptor is a woman aged 18-29 years in good health. The CDR3 sequence: CASSLSAGEGNEQFF. The CDR3 DNA reads as TGTGCCAGCAGCTTATCGGCGGGAGAGGGGAATGAGCAGTTCTTC.